Below, 25 T cell receptor beta chains from the same sample are listed, as sequenced in a study of Graves' ophthalmopathy and Graves' hyperthyroidism (dated 2018 in TCRdb). TCRdb records Illumina HiSeq 2000 as the sequencer. TCR beta CDR3 regions were amplified from RNA transcripts for repertoire sequencing. The first round was an RT-PCR using HTBI primers with the Qiagen OneStep RT-PCR kit, and this first round was followed by a second-round multiplex PCR, then size selection and purification. The public sequencing data were trimmed at Q25 with fastp and processed into clonotypes with MiXCR by TCRdb, which kept only in-frame beta chains. Rows with a matching CDR3 protein are joined into one entry that keeps the most common DNA and genes. The sample table contains about 660,000 distinct CDR3 sequences; only one count was recorded for 35% to 50% of them. The ten largest clones take up around 3.3% of the sample.

Sequencing was performed on peripheral blood. The source of these receptors is an adult man with Graves' ophthalmopathy.

The chain employs TRBV10-3 and TRBJ2-5, with 13 bases aligning to TRBD2. V lost 3 bases to trimming and J lost 3 bases; unmatched junction nucleotides: 4. This CDR3 has 16 amino acids. Germline assignment: CDR1 ENHRY and CDR2 SYGVKD. CDR3 nucleotides: TGTGCCATCAGTGACGTTGGACTAGCGGGAGAAGAGACCCAGTACTTC. As protein: CAISDVGLAGEETQYF.

This clonotype was observed many times. The chain recombines TRBV10-2 with TRBJ1-6, with a possible D match to TRBD1 (6 bases). The CDR3 totals 15 residues. Germline loops: CDR1 WSHSY, CDR2 SAAADI. V was cut by 7 bases and J by 6 bases, with 16 bases left in between. CDR3 bases: TGCGCCAGCAACCCCCTACAGGGAGCTAATTCACCCCTCCACTTT. Residues: CASNPLQGANSPLHF.

This sequence joins TRBV10-3 and TRBJ1-1; unclear D gene. The CDR3 length is 14 residues. V was trimmed by 10 bases and J by 3 bases, leaving 18 bases between them. The germline CDR1 and CDR2 sequences are ENHRY and SYGVKD. The CDR3, as DNA: TGTGCCAGCAGGCGAGATGCTCTGGACACTGAAGCTTTCTTT. It codes for CASRRDALDTEAFF.

This clonotype showed up many times. This chain uses TRBV9 with TRBJ2-7; D possibly uses TRBD1 or TRBD2 (5 bases each). CDR1 is SGDLS and CDR2 is YYNGEE in the germline V gene. This CDR3 region has 13 residues. V was pared by 3 bases and J by 6 bases, with 13 bases between. In DNA, the CDR3 is TGTGCCAGCAGCGCCTCCGGGGCCGCCGAGCAGTACTTC. Its translation is CASSASGAAEQYF.

This clonotype showed up many times. V and J are TRBV7-9 and TRBJ1-6; D gene ambiguous. The CDR3 is made up of 15 amino acids. The V gene's germline CDR1 is SEHNR and CDR2 FQNEAQ (reference sequence). V lost 0 bases, J lost 3 bases, and 6 bases lay in between. Here the CDR3 DNA reads TGTGCCAGCAGCTTAGCGGTCGGCTATAATTCACCCCTCCACTTT. Its protein is CASSLAVGYNSPLHF. The variable domain in full, with the rest retrieved from reference TRBV7-9 and TRBJ1-6, is DTGVSQNPRHKITKRGQNVTFRCDPISEHNRLYWYRQTLGQGPEFLTYFQNEAQLEKSRLLSDRFSAERPKGSFSTLEIQRTEQGDSAMYLCASSLAVGYNSPLHFGNGTRLTVT.

The V call is TRBV10-3, the J call TRBJ1-5; D is unclear. V lost 4 bases and J lost 11, with 18 bases in between. Germline CDR1 is ENHRY and CDR2 is SYGVKD. The CDR3 totals 14 residues. CDR3 residues: CAISVDRAGGTQHF. The CDR3 nucleotides read TGTGCCATCAGTGTTGATCGGGCAGGAGGGACCCAGCATTTT.

Many counts were recorded for this clonotype. V usage is TRBV4-1 and J usage is TRBJ1-6; no reliable D call. The germline V gene has CDR1 MGHRA and CDR2 YSYEKL. The CDR3 has 12 amino acids. Trimming pared 9 bases from V and 7 bases from J, leaving 10 bases between. The CDR3 region has the DNA TGCGCCAGTGGGGAGGTAAATTCACCCCTCCACTTT. This gives the protein CASGEVNSPLHF.

The chain combines TRBV7-8 with TRBJ2-1, with 8 bases fitting TRBD2. V dropped 4 bases and J dropped 0; count of bases not matched to a gene: 5. Germline values: CDR1 SGHVS, CDR2 FQNEAQ. This CDR3 contains 16 residues. The CDR3 region has the DNA TGTGCCAGCAGCTCGATAGCGGGGAGCTCCTACAATGAGCAGTTCTTC. Its protein product is CASSSIAGSSYNEQFF. Combining the CDR3 with reference TRBV7-8 and TRBJ2-1 gives the whole variable domain GAGVSQSPRYKVAKRGQDVALRCDPISGHVSLFWYQQALGQGPEFLTYFQNEAQLDKSGLPSDRFFAERPEGSVSTLKIQRTQQEDSAVYLCASSSIAGSSYNEQFFGPGTRLTVL.

The V call is TRBV15, the J call TRBJ2-2; D remains unclear. The CDR3 sequence is 19 residues long. Germline CDR1 LNHNV, CDR2 YYDKDF (reference sequence). V lost 0 bases and J lost 4, with 21 bases in between. CDR3 bases: TGTGCCACCAGCAGAGATACCGCCCGTACACCCCAGCGCACCGGGGAGCTGTTTTTT. Translating gives CATSRDTARTPQRTGELFF.

This clonotype was recorded many times. The DNA for the CDR3 is TGTGCCAGCAGCTTATACCCCACCGGGGAGCAGTACTTC. Encoded protein: CASSLYPTGEQYF. The chain couples TRBV7-3 to TRBJ2-7; D gene uncertain. Per germline, CDR1 SGHTA and CDR2 FQGTGA. Trimming stripped 2 bases from V and 7 bases from J, with 12 bases between. CDR3 length: 13 residues.

A single count supports this clonotype. The V and J genes are TRBV7-9 and TRBJ1-2; 8 bases agree with TRBD1. The germline CDR1 and CDR2 sequences are SEHNR and FQNEAQ (reference sequence). CDR3 length equals 13 residues. The V gene end was trimmed by 10 bases and the J gene end by 7 bases; junction bases not matched to a gene: 11. CDR3 region: CATSDQTGAGYTF. The CDR3 bases are TGTGCCACCAGTGACCAGACAGGGGCTGGCTACACCTTC.

Only a few counts were recorded for this clonotype. The genes are TRBV12-5 and TRBJ1-1, with 9 bases lining up with TRBD1. The V and J ends lost 0 bases and 5 bases, in that order; junction bases with no gene match: 7. The germline gives CDR1 LGHNT, CDR2 FRNRAP. This CDR3 spans 16 amino acids. CDR3 nucleotides: TGTGCTAGTGGTTTGGTTGCGGGACAGGGTAGGACTGAAGCTTTCTTT. Translated, it gives CASGLVAGQGRTEAFF.

This clonotype has a count of ten or more. The chain has TRBV24-1 and TRBJ2-5; TRBD1 or TRBD2 may be the D gene (5 bases each). Germline V CDR1 and CDR2: KGHDR, SFDVKD. V was cut by 5 bases and J by 3 bases, with 21 bases left in between. The CDR3 totals 17 residues. The chain's CDR3 is CATSGSSGTATKETQYF. CDR3 in DNA: TGTGCCACCAGTGGTTCTTCCGGGACGGCGACCAAAGAGACCCAGTACTTC.

This clonotype was seen at least ten times. V usage is TRBV19 and J usage is TRBJ2-7; 10 positions agree with TRBD1. The CDR3 runs to 15 residues. The germline CDR1 and CDR2 sequences are LNHDA and SQIVND (reference sequence). The V and J ends lost 3 bases and 5 bases, in that order; junction bases with no gene match: 7. CDR3 nucleotides: TGTGCCAGTAGTATTGATCCGGGACAGGGGAACGAGCAGTACTTC. This sequence encodes CASSIDPGQGNEQYF.

This clonotype was counted ten times or more. The rearrangement uses TRBV5-1 and TRBJ2-7; 7 bases fit TRBD1. CDR1 is SGHRS, CDR2 YFSETQ, per germline. This CDR3 is 15 amino acids long. V lost 4 bases and J lost 0; bases outside the gene matches: 7. The CDR3 sequence is CASSALGQRSYEQYF. CDR3 coding DNA: TGCGCCAGCAGCGCGCTGGGACAGCGCTCCTACGAGCAGTACTTC.

There are many counts of this clonotype. V gene TRBV19 combines with J gene TRBJ1-3, with D unclear. The V and J ends lost 5 bases and 4 bases respectively, with 6 bases between them. Germline values: CDR1 LNHDA, CDR2 SQIVND (reference sequence). This CDR3 is 12 amino acids long. The CDR3 nucleotides read TGTGCCAGTAGTGGGCTCGGAAACACCATATATTTT. Its protein is CASSGLGNTIYF. Full variable domain (outside the CDR3, taken from reference TRBV19 and TRBJ1-3): DGGITQSPKYLFRKEGQNVTLSCEQNLNHDAMYWYRQDPGQGLRLIYYSQIVNDFQKGDIAEGYSVSREKKESFPLTVTSAQKNPTAFYLCASSGLGNTIYFGEGSWLTVV.

This clonotype was seen repeatedly, ten times or more. The V gene is TRBV12-3 or TRBV12-4, the J gene TRBJ1-4, with 9 nucleotides matching TRBD1. This CDR3 spans 13 amino acids. With V trimmed by 7 bases and J by 7 bases, 4 bases remained unmatched. The CDR3 region is CASTRDRAEKLFF. CDR3 nucleotide sequence: TGTGCCAGCACACGGGACAGGGCTGAAAAACTGTTTTTT.

To note about this clonotype: A much larger clone sits a single nucleotide away, making a read error possible. Because the CDR3 is missing its conserved closing phenylalanine or tryptophan, this is likely a read error. This chain uses TRBV12-3 or TRBV12-4 with TRBJ2-7, with D tentatively TRBD1 or TRBD2 (5 bases each). Trimming removed 6 bases at V and 9 bases at J, with 12 bases between. The CDR3 consists of 11 residues. CDR3 coding DNA: TGTGCCAGCAGACGGGATGGGGGGCAGTACCTC. Protein: CASRRDGGQYL.

This clonotype was seen just once. This CDR3 is CASSLVGETNYGYTF. CDR3 DNA sequence: TGCGCCAGCAGCTTGGTTGGAGAGACTAACTATGGCTACACCTTC. The genes are TRBV5-1 and TRBJ1-2; unclear D gene. The CDR3 consists of 15 residues. The germline V gene has CDR1 SGHRS and CDR2 YFSETQ. V shed 0 bases and J shed 0 bases, with 9 bases lying between them.

The table lists this clonotype with many counts. The CDR3 here is CASSPVQGVSNTEAFF. For the CDR3, the DNA is TGTGCCAGCAGCCCAGTTCAGGGCGTATCGAACACTGAAGCTTTCTTT. The chain is built from TRBV11-2 and TRBJ1-1; possible D gene TRBD1, 5 bases. Germline CDR1 reads SGHAT; CDR2 reads FQNNGV. The CDR3 runs 16 residues. Trimming cost V 5 bases and J 1 base, with 17 bases left between them.

The table lists this clonotype with many counts. The chain recombines TRBV2 with TRBJ1-1; possibly TRBD1 for D (5 bases). Looked up from germline, CDR1 is SNHLY and CDR2 is FYNNEI. Trimming removed 2 bases at V and 8 bases at J, with 15 bases between. The CDR3 has 14 residues. CDR3 in DNA: TGTGCCAGCAGTGAATTTGGGGGAACGGGGGAAGCTTTCTTT. Its translation is CASSEFGGTGEAFF.

The chain combines TRBV7-2 with TRBJ1-4; TRBD1 is a possible D gene (5 bases). V shed 1 base and J shed 8 bases, with 14 bases lying between them. CDR1 and CDR2 from the germline V gene are SGHTA and FQGNSA. The CDR3 sequence is 15 residues long. CDR3 sequence reads: CASSLDLGRDEKLFF. The CDR3 region has the DNA TGTGCCAGCAGCTTAGACCTGGGACGAGACGAAAAACTGTTTTTT.

The chain joins TRBV6-6 to TRBJ2-3; TRBD2 agrees at 9 bases. The CDR3 loop spans 14 amino acids. Trimming at V came to 7 bases and at J to 1 base, leaving 3 bases not matched to a gene. CDR1 and CDR2 from the germline V gene are MNHNY and SVGAGI (reference sequence). The CDR3 reads CASTLAGGTDTQYF. DNA for the CDR3: TGTGCCAGCACCTTAGCGGGGGGCACAGATACGCAGTATTTT.

This clonotype was counted only a few times. A junction end diverges from the germline sequence, so it may reflect a read error. The chain combines TRBV10-3 with TRBJ1-1; TRBD1 matches at 9 bases. Per the germline V gene, CDR1 is ENHRY and CDR2 is SYGVKD. The CDR3 has 15 amino acids. The CDR3 DNA reads TGTGCCAGCAGTGAATGGGGACAGGGTCTGGCTGAAGCTTTCTTT. Protein sequence: CASSEWGQGLAEAFF.

This clonotype was found many times. The chain combines TRBV20-1 with TRBJ1-2; no definite D call. V dropped 2 bases and J dropped 0 bases, with 4 bases sitting between them. This CDR3 is 12 amino acids long. Germline CDR1 and CDR2: DFQATT and SNEGSKA (reference sequence). The CDR3 protein is CSARKANYGYTF. Here the CDR3 DNA reads TGCAGTGCTAGAAAAGCTAACTATGGCTACACCTTC.